This entry lists 15 T cell receptor beta chains sequenced from one sample in a study of Graves' ophthalmopathy and Graves' hyperthyroidism. The TCR beta CDR3 regions underwent amplification from RNA transcripts. RT-PCR with HTBI primers came first, then second-round multiplex PCR. Each CDR3 protein is one row after TCRdb ran MiXCR on the multiplex PCR reads. The sample carries 400,000 or so distinct CDR3 sequences, about a sixth recorded once. The sample taken for sequencing was peripheral blood. All receptors derive from an adult woman with stable Graves' hyperthyroidism.

This clonotype was observed many times. V gene TRBV12-3 or TRBV12-4 combines with J gene TRBJ2-7; D perhaps matches TRBD1 (5 bases). The V gene lost 2 bases and the J gene lost 6 bases, with 14 bases spanning the gap. The CDR3 contains 14 residues. DNA of the CDR3: TGTGCCAGCAGTTTACAGGGAATACCCAGCGAGCAGTACTTC. This encodes CASSLQGIPSEQYF.

CDR3 residues: CTISSSPGTGSYEQYF. CDR3 DNA: TGTACCATCAGTTCCAGTCCCGGGACAGGGTCCTACGAGCAGTACTTC. The J gene is TRBJ2-7, the V gene TRBV12-3 or TRBV12-4, with 9 bases aligning to TRBD1. CDR3 size: 16 residues.

J is TRBJ1-2 and V is TRBV18; D not certain. V dropped 2 bases and J dropped 0 bases, with 7 bases sitting between them. This CDR3 has 14 residues. CDR1 is KGHSH and CDR2 is LQKENI in the germline V gene. This CDR3 reads CASSPGWANYGYTF. The CDR3 DNA follows: TGTGCCAGCTCACCAGGCTGGGCTAACTATGGCTACACCTTC. Together with reference TRBV18 and TRBJ1-2, the CDR3 gives the full variable domain: NAGVMQNPRHLVRRRGQEARLRCSPMKGHSHVYWYRQLPEEGLKFMVYLQKENIIDESGMPKERFSAEFPKEGPSILRIQQVVRGDSAAYFCASSPGWANYGYTFGSGTRLTVV.

V is TRBV28 and J is TRBJ1-2; TRBD1 matches at 8 bases. Germline V gene lookup returns CDR1 MDHEN and CDR2 SYDVKM. Unmatched junction bases numbered 7, after V lost 2 bases and J lost 8 bases. CDR3 length: 14 amino acids. Here the CDR3 reads CASSLATGEDGYTF. The CDR3 region has the DNA TGTGCCAGCAGTTTAGCGACAGGGGAGGACGGCTACACCTTC.

This clonotype occurred a few times. The chain recombines TRBV6-1 with TRBJ1-2; D not certain. Trimming cost V 4 bases and J 2 bases, with 14 bases left between them. The CDR3 contains 15 residues. Germline V CDR1 and CDR2: MNHNS, SASEGT. The CDR3 bases are TGTGCCAGCAGTGTTAACAGCCCGGCGAACTATGGCTACACCTTC. Its translation: CASSVNSPANYGYTF.

This clonotype has ten or more counts. V is TRBV6-1 and J is TRBJ2-2; D is unresolved. Germline-derived CDR1 and CDR2 are MNHNS and SASEGT. The ends were cut back, 7 bases at V and 6 bases at J, with 6 bases in the middle. CDR3 length: 11 amino acids. CDR3 in amino acids: CASNTAGELFF. The CDR3 DNA follows: TGTGCCAGCAATACCGCCGGGGAGCTGTTTTTT.

This clonotype has ten or more counts. The rearrangement joins TRBV7-9 to TRBJ1-3; possible D gene TRBD1, 5 bases. Deletions cut 5 bases from V and 0 bases from J, with 8 bases between. The CDR3 contains 14 residues. Germline V gene data show CDR1 as SEHNR and CDR2 as FQNEAQ (reference sequence). CDR3 DNA sequence: TGTGCCAGCAGCGTAGGGGACTCTGGAAACACCATATATTTT. This codes for CASSVGDSGNTIYF.

The sample holds many counts of this clonotype. The V and J genes are TRBV10-3 and TRBJ1-5; D call uncertain. Germline V lookup: CDR1 ENHRY, CDR2 SYGVKD. The V end was cut by 2 bases, the J end by 0 bases, with 8 bases between. The CDR3 has 15 amino acids. The CDR3 DNA follows: TGTGCCATCAGTGAGACAAGAAATAGCAATCAGCCCCAGCATTTT. This codes for CAISETRNSNQPQHF.

This chain joins TRBV29-1 and TRBJ2-2, with 8 bases matching TRBD1. V shed 0 bases, J shed 6 bases, and the junction held 12 bases outside the gene matches. Germline CDR1 reads SQVTM; CDR2 reads ANQGSEA. The CDR3 is 17 residues long. CDR3 amino acids: CSVEDYSGQGSAGELFF. The CDR3 bases are TGCAGCGTTGAAGACTATAGCGGACAGGGTTCAGCCGGGGAGCTGTTTTTT.

This clonotype has ten or more counts. The rearrangement joins TRBV28 to TRBJ1-6; D gene uncertain. The V gene's germline CDR1 is MDHEN and CDR2 SYDVKM. V lost 2 bases and J 0 bases, leaving 5 bases between the germline ends. This CDR3 region has 15 residues. The CDR3 sequence: CASSLGSSYNSPLHF. The CDR3 DNA reads as TGTGCCAGCAGTTTAGGCAGCTCCTATAATTCACCCCTCCACTTT.

The chain joins TRBV5-1 to TRBJ2-5; TRBD2 matches 11 bases. Germline lookup yields CDR1 SGHRS and CDR2 YFSETQ. The CDR3 is 15 amino acids. The V and J ends lost 0 bases and 4 bases, in that order; junction bases with no gene match: 2. CDR3 nucleotides: TGCGCCAGCAGCTTGGGAGGGACTAGCGGAGAGACCCAGTACTTC. This gives the protein CASSLGGTSGETQYF.

This clonotype was counted many times. The chain has TRBV11-2 and TRBJ1-3; D is unclear. In germline, CDR1 is SGHAT, CDR2 FQNNGV. The CDR3 extends over 15 amino acids. The ends were cut back, 3 bases at V and 7 bases at J, with 16 bases in the middle. DNA for the CDR3: TGTGCCAGCAGCTTCTCAGGTCGGCAAAGCAACACCATATATTTT. It translates to CASSFSGRQSNTIYF.

This clonotype has only a few counts. V gene TRBV4-1 combines with J gene TRBJ2-7, with a weak D call TRBD2 (6 bases). Trimming shortened V by 3 bases and J by 5 bases, and 20 bases separated the two germline ends. The CDR3 runs to 16 residues. Per the germline V gene, CDR1 is MGHRA and CDR2 is YSYEKL. CDR3 residues: CASSQSWLRGRDEQYF. DNA for the CDR3: TGCGCCAGCAGCCAGTCTTGGCTGCGGGGACGCGACGAGCAGTACTTC.

The table lists this clonotype with many counts. The genes are TRBV9 and TRBJ2-2, with 7 positions matching TRBD1. This CDR3 comprises 15 residues. The germline CDR1 and CDR2 sequences are SGDLS and YYNGEE. The J segment lost 6 bases and the V segment lost 2 bases, leaving 7 bases of the junction unmatched. As DNA, the CDR3 is TGTGCCAGCAGCGTTACAGGGGACGCCTCCGGGGAGCTGTTTTTT. Translation: CASSVTGDASGELFF.

This clonotype was found many times. J is TRBJ1-3 and V is TRBV12-3 or TRBV12-4, with no clear D. Trimming stripped 4 bases from V and 4 bases from J, with 5 bases between. CDR3 size: 12 residues. CDR3 DNA sequence: TGTGCCAGCAGTTCCCAGGGAAACACCATATATTTT. Amino acid sequence: CASSSQGNTIYF.